This entry lists 30 T cell receptor beta chains sequenced from one sample in a study of T cell responses to AZD1222 COVID-19 vaccine. The assay was immunoSEQ multiplex PCR, and TCRdb's table has in-frame clones only and misses some. This sample has about 180,000 clones, with 85% to 90% found just once. The sample here was peripheral blood, taken 28 days after the second AZD1222 dose. These receptors were obtained from an adult who received the AZD1222 COVID-19 vaccine.

The chain uses TRBV19 and TRBJ2-3; maybe TRBD2 (5 bases). V was shortened by 3 bases and J by 2 bases, with 9 bases between the two germline ends. This CDR3 contains 14 residues. CDR1 LNHDA and CDR2 SQIVND come from the germline V gene (reference sequence). For the CDR3, the DNA is TGTGCCAGTAGTATTGGGCTAGCCACAGATACGCAGTATTTT. Encoded protein: CASSIGLATDTQYF.

The gene calls are TRBV3-1 (or the pseudogene TRBV3-2) and TRBJ2-5; D is possibly TRBD2 (5 bases). The germline V gene encodes CDR1 LGHDT and CDR2 YNNKEL (reference sequence). V dropped 1 base and J dropped 6 bases, with 9 bases sitting between them. The CDR3 extends over 13 amino acids. DNA for the CDR3: TGTGCCAGCAGCCAAGGGCGGAGGAAGACCCAGTACTTC. It encodes CASSQGRRKTQYF.

The genes are TRBV7-2 and TRBJ2-7, with 7 bases fitting TRBD1. V shed 2 bases and J 2 bases; nucleotides not matched to a gene: 3. The CDR3 consists of 14 residues. Per germline, CDR1 SGHTA and CDR2 FQGNSA. In DNA, the CDR3 is TGTGCCAGCAGCTTATACAGGGGTGCCTACGAGCAGTACTTC. Its translation: CASSLYRGAYEQYF. Filled out from reference TRBV7-2 and TRBJ2-7, the complete variable domain reads GAGVSQSPSNKVTEKGKDVELRCDPISGHTALYWYRQSLGQGLEFLIYFQGNSAPDKSGLPSDRFSAERTGGSVSTLTIQRTQQEDSAVYLCASSLYRGAYEQYFGPGTRLTVT.

J is TRBJ1-2 and V is TRBV7-8; D perhaps matches TRBD1 (5 bases). The V end lost 5 bases, the J end lost 0 bases, and 10 bases lay between the germline ends. This CDR3 region has 14 residues. Germline CDR1 and CDR2: SGHVS and FQNEAQ. CDR3 in DNA: TGTGCCAGCAGCCCCCCGGGACCTAACTATGGCTACACCTTC. Amino acids: CASSPPGPNYGYTF. Supplemented by reference TRBV7-8 and TRBJ1-2, the full variable domain reads GAGVSQSPRYKVAKRGQDVALRCDPISGHVSLFWYQQALGQGPEFLTYFQNEAQLDKSGLPSDRFFAERPEGSVSTLKIQRTQQEDSAVYLCASSPPGPNYGYTFGSGTRLTVV.

The gene calls are TRBV4-3 and TRBJ2-1; 12 bases fit TRBD2. This CDR3 has 16 amino acids. Germline V lookup: CDR1 LGHNA, CDR2 YSLEER. The trim removed 1 base at V and 4 bases at J, leaving 2 bases unmatched. The CDR3 region is CASSQAGTSGYNEQFF. The CDR3 DNA follows: TGCGCCAGCAGCCAAGCAGGGACTAGCGGGTACAATGAGCAGTTCTTC.

In its sample, this clone was seen once. The rearrangement uses TRBV20-1 and TRBJ1-5; 10 positions match TRBD1. Germline lookup yields CDR1 DFQATT and CDR2 SNEGSKA (reference sequence). With V trimmed by 3 bases and J by 0 bases, 8 bases remained unmatched. The CDR3 consists of 17 residues. DNA of the CDR3: TGCAGTGCTAGTCCGGGACAGGGGATCCCTAGCAATCAGCCCCAGCATTTT. Its translation is CSASPGQGIPSNQPQHF.

V usage is TRBV19 and J usage is TRBJ2-3; 9 bases map to TRBD1. There are 16 residues in the CDR3. V shed 6 bases, J shed 2 bases, and the junction held 9 bases outside the gene matches. Germline V CDR1 and CDR2: LNHDA, SQIVND (reference sequence). The CDR3 loop reads CASSRNGQGPTDTQYF. For the CDR3, the DNA is TGTGCCAGTAGCCGAAATGGACAGGGGCCCACAGATACGCAGTATTTT.

J is TRBJ2-7 and V is TRBV28; unclear D gene. CDR1 MDHEN and CDR2 SYDVKM come from the germline V gene. V dropped 4 bases and J dropped 6 bases, with 7 bases sitting between them. There are 11 residues in the CDR3. In DNA form, the CDR3 reads TGTGCCAGCAGTTCCCGTGTCGAGCAGTACTTC. Translated, it gives CASSSRVEQYF.

The chain carries TRBV2 and TRBJ1-2, with 9 bases identical to TRBD1. CDR1 and CDR2 from the germline V gene are SNHLY and FYNNEI. The CDR3 is made up of 16 amino acids. J was trimmed by 6 bases and V by 4 bases; bases with no gene match: 12. This chain's CDR3 is CASSGHRGRGGDGYTF. The CDR3 coding sequence is TGTGCCAGCAGTGGGCACAGGGGGCGCGGCGGGGATGGCTACACCTTC. The full variable domain, completed using reference TRBV2 and TRBJ1-2, is EPEVTQTPSHQVTQMGQEVILRCVPISNHLYFYWYRQILGQKVEFLVSFYNNEISEKSEIFDDQFSVERPDGSNFTLKIRSTKLEDSAMYFCASSGHRGRGGDGYTFGSGTRLTVV.

V is TRBV27 and J is TRBJ2-5; D gene unclear. Germline assignment: CDR1 MNHEY and CDR2 SMNVEV (reference sequence). This CDR3 has 14 amino acids. Between the trimmed V and J ends, which lost 1 base and 2 bases, there was a span of 8 bases. The CDR3: CASSLLGNQETQYF. CDR3 in DNA: TGTGCCAGCAGTTTATTGGGGAATCAAGAGACCCAGTACTTC.

The sample holds one count of this clone. Germline and junction disagree at one end, which may indicate a read error. The chain recombines TRBV9 with TRBJ2-3, with 9 bases identical to TRBD2. From germline, CDR1 is SGDLS and CDR2 YYNGEE. CDR3 length: 16 residues. The CDR3 loop is CASSSSSGTSRDTQYF. For the CDR3, the DNA is TGTGCCAGCAGCTCCTCCTCTGGGACTAGCAGAGATACGCAGTATTTT.

V usage is TRBV27 and J usage is TRBJ1-1; TRBD1 matches 8 bases. V was pared by 2 bases and J by 1 base, with 15 bases of the junction left unmatched. CDR3 length equals 19 residues. Per the germline V gene, CDR1 is MNHEY and CDR2 is SMNVEV (reference sequence). The CDR3 sequence is CASSLLRVTGVTSNTEAFF. CDR3 nucleotides: TGTGCCAGCAGTTTACTGAGAGTGACAGGGGTTACATCGAACACTGAAGCTTTCTTT.

The rearrangement uses TRBV4-2 and TRBJ1-1; no clear D. Germline V lookup: CDR1 LGHNA, CDR2 YNFKEQ. The ends were cut back, 1 base at V and 4 bases at J, with 7 bases in the middle. This CDR3 has 13 amino acids. The CDR3 is CASSQVRGTEAFF. As DNA, the CDR3 is TGTGCCAGCAGCCAAGTTCGGGGCACTGAAGCTTTCTTT.

V and J are TRBV10-3 and TRBJ1-5; TRBD1 matches 7 bases. The V segment lost 0 bases and the J segment 1 base; nucleotides outside the gene matches: 3. Germline lookup yields CDR1 ENHRY and CDR2 SYGVKD. The CDR3 spans 16 residues. The CDR3 DNA is TGTGCCATCAGTGAGTCTGGCAGGGGGAGCAATCAGCCCCAGCATTTT. The encoded protein is CAISESGRGSNQPQHF.

The chain uses TRBV19 and TRBJ1-2, with D perhaps TRBD1 (5 bases). The CDR3 is 11 residues long. CDR1 and CDR2 (germline): LNHDA, SQIVND (reference sequence). V gave up 5 bases and J gave up 13 bases, with 14 bases separating them. The CDR3 loop reads CASSSTVSGTF. The CDR3 DNA reads TGTGCCAGTAGTTCGACAGTCAGCGGCACCTTC.

This chain links TRBV14 with TRBJ2-1, with 14 bases matching TRBD2. The CDR3 totals 20 residues. V shed 3 bases and J 2 bases; nucleotides not matched to a gene: 12. Germline V gene sequence: CDR1 SGHDN, CDR2 FVKESK. The DNA for the CDR3 is TGTGCCAGCAGCCACCTAAACGGTGGGGGACTAGCGGGAGCCTACAATGAGCAGTTCTTC. It yields the protein CASSHLNGGGLAGAYNEQFF.

The V and J genes are TRBV7-9 and TRBJ2-7; no reliable D call. Trimming removed 7 bases at V and 2 bases at J, with 12 bases between. The V gene's germline CDR1 is SEHNR and CDR2 FQNEAQ (reference sequence). This CDR3 is built from 13 residues. The CDR3 DNA is TGTGCCAGCACCCCTTTGAATACCTACGAGCAGTACTTC. This encodes CASTPLNTYEQYF.

This clone was observed once. Within the sample, other DNA sequences also encode this same CDR3. The chain is built from TRBV9 and TRBJ2-5; D unresolved. Germline CDR1 is SGDLS and CDR2 is YYNGEE. This CDR3 is 12 amino acids long. Deletions cut 1 base from V and 3 bases from J, with 4 bases between. The CDR3 sequence: CASSVREETQYF. The CDR3 DNA reads TGTGCCAGCAGCGTACGAGAAGAGACCCAGTACTTC.

The genes are TRBV19 and TRBJ2-1, with unresolved D. V gave up 1 base and J gave up 6 bases, with 13 bases separating them. The germline V gene encodes CDR1 LNHDA and CDR2 SQIVND (reference sequence). The CDR3 runs 15 residues. The chain's CDR3 is CASSIGTGPINEQFF. The CDR3 DNA is TGTGCCAGTAGTATAGGAACTGGGCCCATCAATGAGCAGTTCTTC. Full variable domain (remainder filled in from reference TRBV19 and TRBJ2-1): DGGITQSPKYLFRKEGQNVTLSCEQNLNHDAMYWYRQDPGQGLRLIYYSQIVNDFQKGDIAEGYSVSREKKESFPLTVTSAQKNPTAFYLCASSIGTGPINEQFFGPGTRLTVL.

The chain carries TRBV5-1 and TRBJ1-2; no reliable D call. CDR3 length: 12 amino acids. The germline V and J ends were trimmed by 2 bases and 5 bases, with 7 bases remaining between them. Germline values: CDR1 SGHRS, CDR2 YFSETQ. CDR3 coding DNA: TGCGCCAGCAGCTTTGGCCAGTATGGCTACACCTTC. This gives the protein CASSFGQYGYTF. Full variable domain (remainder filled in from reference TRBV5-1 and TRBJ1-2): KAGVTQTPRYLIKTRGQQVTLSCSPISGHRSVSWYQQTPGQGLQFLFEYFSETQRNKGNFPGRFSGRQFSNSRSEMNVSTLELGDSALYLCASSFGQYGYTFGSGTRLTVV.

The chain joins TRBV30 to TRBJ1-5; TRBD1 is a possible D gene (6 bases). The germline V gene encodes CDR1 GTSNPN and CDR2 SVGIG (reference sequence). Trimming stripped 2 bases from V and 6 bases from J, with 17 bases between. The CDR3 runs 15 residues. CDR3 protein: CAWSPDRFLSQPQHF. The CDR3 DNA sequence: TGTGCCTGGAGTCCCGACAGGTTTCTAAGTCAGCCCCAGCATTTT.

This sequence joins TRBV9 and TRBJ2-7; D is possibly TRBD1 (5 bases). The CDR3 totals 13 residues. Trimming pared 4 bases from V and 3 bases from J, leaving 11 bases between. Germline lookup yields CDR1 SGDLS and CDR2 YYNGEE. The CDR3 DNA is TGTGCCAGCAGCCCCCCGCAGGGCTACGAGCAGTACTTC. This sequence encodes CASSPPQGYEQYF.

This chain links TRBV18 with TRBJ2-5; possibly TRBD1 or TRBD2 for D (7 bases each). The CDR3 runs to 15 residues. V was trimmed by 1 base and J by 5 bases, leaving 14 bases between them. Germline V lookup: CDR1 KGHSH, CDR2 LQKENI. The CDR3 sequence is CASSPLNRGGETQYF. CDR3 sequence (DNA): TGTGCCAGCTCACCACTGAACAGGGGAGGGGAGACCCAGTACTTC.

V is TRBV4-1 and J is TRBJ2-7; 9 bases agree with TRBD2. Trimming at V came to 4 bases and at J to 6 bases, leaving 7 bases not matched to a gene. Germline CDR1 reads MGHRA; CDR2 reads YSYEKL. The CDR3 spans 14 residues. In nucleotides, the CDR3 is TGCGCCAGCAGCCCAGCGGGAGGCAGTCCCGAGCAGTACTTC. Protein: CASSPAGGSPEQYF.

V gene TRBV18 combines with J gene TRBJ2-5; the D is unclear. The CDR3 length is 13 residues. V lost 1 base, J lost 1 base, and 4 bases lay in between. Per germline, CDR1 KGHSH and CDR2 LQKENI. DNA for the CDR3: TGTGCCAGCTCACCACGGCTCCAAGAGACCCAGTACTTC. Translating it yields CASSPRLQETQYF. Variable domain in full (rest from reference TRBV18 and TRBJ2-5): NAGVMQNPRHLVRRRGQEARLRCSPMKGHSHVYWYRQLPEEGLKFMVYLQKENIIDESGMPKERFSAEFPKEGPSILRIQQVVRGDSAAYFCASSPRLQETQYFGPGTRLLVL.

The V and J genes are TRBV19 and TRBJ2-2, with TRBD1 identical over 7 bases. The length of the CDR3 is 13 residues. Losses at the gene ends were 11 bases for V and 5 bases for J; bases not matched to a gene: 8. From germline, CDR1 is LNHDA and CDR2 SQIVND (reference sequence). This CDR3 reads CACRDSGTGELFF. Written as DNA, the CDR3 is TGTGCCTGCCGGGACAGCGGAACCGGGGAGCTGTTTTTT.

The chain couples TRBV7-9 to TRBJ1-4, with D perhaps TRBD1 (5 bases). CDR3 size: 14 residues. Germline V gives CDR1 SEHNR, CDR2 FQNEAQ (reference sequence). The V end lost 1 base, the J end lost 6 bases, and 9 bases lay between the germline ends. The CDR3 sequence is CASSLGSGDEKLFF. The CDR3 DNA sequence: TGTGCCAGCAGCTTAGGGTCGGGGGATGAAAAACTGTTTTTT.

The chain recombines TRBV18 with TRBJ1-6; D unclear. Germline V gives CDR1 KGHSH, CDR2 LQKENI. This CDR3 has 14 residues. The V end lost 3 bases, the J end lost 7 bases, and 10 bases lay between the germline ends. CDR3 residues: CASSPGGENSPLHF. CDR3 DNA sequence: TGTGCCAGCTCACCTGGTGGCGAAAATTCACCCCTCCACTTT.

The J gene is TRBJ1-1, the V gene TRBV28; 8 nucleotides line up with TRBD1. The CDR3 is made up of 12 amino acids. Unmatched junction bases numbered 4, after V lost 8 bases and J lost 5 bases. Germline V CDR1 and CDR2: MDHEN, SYDVKM. The CDR3 coding sequence is TGTGCCAGCGGGCGGACAGGGACTGAAGCTTTCTTT. Encoded protein: CASGRTGTEAFF.

This clone was found once. The V call is TRBV4-1, the J call TRBJ1-3; D is unresolved. V was trimmed by 3 bases and J by 0 bases, leaving 12 bases between them. The CDR3 spans 16 residues. CDR1 is MGHRA and CDR2 is YSYEKL in the germline V gene. Here the CDR3 reads CASSQSRSVSGNTIYF. The CDR3 region has the DNA TGCGCCAGCAGCCAGTCCAGGAGCGTCTCTGGAAACACCATATATTTT.